The T cell receptor (beta chain) under discussion was sequenced for a study of blood T cell repertoires in COVID-19. Per the study methods: Estimated nucleated cell counts came from reference gene primer amplification. Here immunoSEQ multiplex PCR was the method, and the copy in TCRdb shows in-frame clones only, minus some. V and J calls and clone size are given by that table; D and trimming were obtained from the DNA. Of fewer than 250,000 clones in the sample, about 86% were seen once. Clinical history as reported by participants underpinned cohort assignment. V gave up 6 bases and J gave up 7 bases; unmatched junction bases: 12. In germline, CDR1 is MDHEN, CDR2 SYDVKM. The CDR3 has 15 residues.

The clonotype originates from a woman between 50 and 59 years old with acute COVID-19. J is TRBJ2-1 and V is TRBV28, with 7 bases that match TRBD2. Specimen: PBMCs or T cells enriched from blood (not recorded which). CDR3 coding DNA: TGTGCCAGCAGGCCCGGAACTCCGGGGGGAAATGAGCAGTTCTTC. This gives the protein CASRPGTPGGNEQFF.